This T cell receptor (beta chain) is drawn from a study of blood T cell repertoires in COVID-19 (dated by TCRdb to 2018 to 2021). The study in broad terms: The collaborator samples originated in the United States, Italy and Spain and spanned the acute and convalescent phases of COVID-19. The samples were drawn from the first 160 participants of the ongoing ImmuneRACE study and from 950 to 1,500 subjects provided by 6 global collaborators. The repertoires were made available in a free public database intended to serve as a resource for research on the immune response to SARS-CoV-2. Where available, HLA class I and class II types were taken from metadata supplied by the sample provider and were not determined by assay-based typing. Subjects who had been exposed to COVID-19, were actively infected with it, or had recovered from it provided the deeply sampled blood TCRbeta repertoires that made up the dataset. The material from the prospective study consisted of cDNA or gDNA derived from T cells, B-cell-depleted T cells, or PBMCs. Sample metadata almost always included a de-identified subject ID, COVID-19 status, age in years and sex. The investigation overall reported the following: The amount of clinical and demographic metadata varied by source and participant and was provided uncurated.

TCRbeta CDR3 regions were amplified from genomic DNA by means of the immunoSEQ Assay, a bias-controlled multiplex PCR. The source study handled its data this way. Nucleated cell counts per sample were estimated from amplification of reference gene primers within the assay. Sequence reads were collapsed and filtered to measure the absolute abundance of every unique TCRbeta CDR3 rearrangement. Productive Simpson clonality was computed per sample as the square root of Simpson's diversity index over productive rearrangements. TCRdb mirrors the immuneACCESS table, restricted to in-frame sequences. Some clones are absent from its copies; in checked studies, under half trace to an unresolved V gene, and the reason for the others is unknown. That table gives V, J and clone size, and the DNA gave D and trimming. Present in this sample are under 200,000 clones, approximately 84% of which were seen just once. The top ten clones comprise 7.5% to 8% of the sample.

From the cysteine through the phenylalanine, the CDR3 covers 15 amino acids. CDR3 DNA only is kept here, 45 bases in frame from base 1. The germline V gene gives CDR1 as SGHVS and CDR2 as FNYEAQ. The V end loses 2 bases and the J end loses 1 base, and a stretch of 11 bases separates them. Another Seattle source contributed samples from volunteer blood donors who had recovered from COVID-19. Whole blood was collected in K2EDTA tubes by collaborating institutions according to the institutions' own protocols. Collaborator samples were shipped for TCRbeta analysis as frozen whole blood, isolated PBMCs, or DNA extracted from either sample type. Notes on this clone: The target of this receptor is not known. No qualities accompany the bases; no much larger clone lies one base away.

The sequence was collected from a man aged 40-50 years who had recovered from COVID-19. In this chain, TRBV7-6 is recombined with TRBJ1-1; D gene: possibly TRBD1, on 5 matching bases. Sequenced material: peripheral blood. CDR3 loop: CASSLRAGWNTEAFF. The nucleotide sequence is given as TGTGCCAGCAGCTTAAGGGCAGGGTGGAACACTGAAGCTTTCTTT.